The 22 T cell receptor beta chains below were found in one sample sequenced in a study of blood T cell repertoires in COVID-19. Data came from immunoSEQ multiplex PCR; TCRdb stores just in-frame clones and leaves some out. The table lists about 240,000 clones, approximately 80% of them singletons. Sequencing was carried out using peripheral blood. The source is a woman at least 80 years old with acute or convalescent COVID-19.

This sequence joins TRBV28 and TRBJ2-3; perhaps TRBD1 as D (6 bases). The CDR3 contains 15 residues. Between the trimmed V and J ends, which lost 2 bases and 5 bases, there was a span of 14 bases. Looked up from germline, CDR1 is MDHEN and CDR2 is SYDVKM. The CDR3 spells CASSLGGQGRDTQYF. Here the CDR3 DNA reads TGTGCCAGCAGTTTAGGGGGACAAGGGCGAGATACGCAGTATTTT.

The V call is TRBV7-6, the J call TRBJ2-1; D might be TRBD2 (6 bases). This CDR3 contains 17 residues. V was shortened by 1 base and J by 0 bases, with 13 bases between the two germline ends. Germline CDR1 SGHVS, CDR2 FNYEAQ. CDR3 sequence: CASSLELAGRSYNEQFF. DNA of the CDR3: TGTGCCAGCAGCTTAGAATTGGCGGGGCGCTCCTACAATGAGCAGTTCTTC.

DNA for the CDR3: TGTGCCAGCAGTTTTGGGACAGGGGGCCGCTATGGCTACACCTTC. Translated, it gives CASSFGTGGRYGYTF. The chain has TRBV28 and TRBJ1-2, with 12 nucleotides matching TRBD1. J lost 4 bases, V lost 3 bases, and 3 bases had no gene match. Germline CDR1 reads MDHEN; CDR2 reads SYDVKM. The CDR3 is made up of 15 amino acids.

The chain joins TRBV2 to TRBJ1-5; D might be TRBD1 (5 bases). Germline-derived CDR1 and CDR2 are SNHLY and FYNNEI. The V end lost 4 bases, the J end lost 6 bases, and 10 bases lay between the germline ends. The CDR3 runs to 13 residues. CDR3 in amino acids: CASSARVRQPQHF. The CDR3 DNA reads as TGTGCCAGCAGTGCCAGGGTTCGTCAGCCCCAGCATTTT.

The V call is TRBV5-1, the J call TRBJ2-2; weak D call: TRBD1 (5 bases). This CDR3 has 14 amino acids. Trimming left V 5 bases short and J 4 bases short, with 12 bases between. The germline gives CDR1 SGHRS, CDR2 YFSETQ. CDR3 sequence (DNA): TGCGCCAGCAGATCAGGGCCCCCCACCGGGGAGCTGTTTTTT. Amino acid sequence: CASRSGPPTGELFF.

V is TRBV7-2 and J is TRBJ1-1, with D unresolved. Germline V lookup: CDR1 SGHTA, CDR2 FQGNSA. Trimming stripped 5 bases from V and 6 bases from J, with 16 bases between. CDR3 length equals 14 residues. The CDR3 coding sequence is TGTGCCAGCAGCCCGAAGACGGAGTTGGCTGAAGCTTTCTTT. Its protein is CASSPKTELAEAFF.

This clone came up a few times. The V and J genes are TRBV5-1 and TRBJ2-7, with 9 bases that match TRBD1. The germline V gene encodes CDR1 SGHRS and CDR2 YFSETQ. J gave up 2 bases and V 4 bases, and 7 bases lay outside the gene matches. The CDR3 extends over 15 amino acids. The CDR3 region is CASSTPGQGTYEQYF. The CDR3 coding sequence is TGCGCCAGCAGCACCCCGGGACAGGGAACCTACGAGCAGTACTTC.

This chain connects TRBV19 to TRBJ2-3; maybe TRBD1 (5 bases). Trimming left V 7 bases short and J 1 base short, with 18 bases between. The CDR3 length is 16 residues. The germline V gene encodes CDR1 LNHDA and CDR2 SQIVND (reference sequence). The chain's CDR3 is CASTLDWGGGTDTQYF. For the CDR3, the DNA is TGTGCCAGTACCCTAGATTGGGGCGGTGGCACAGATACGCAGTATTTT. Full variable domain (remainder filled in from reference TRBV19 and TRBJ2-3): DGGITQSPKYLFRKEGQNVTLSCEQNLNHDAMYWYRQDPGQGLRLIYYSQIVNDFQKGDIAEGYSVSREKKESFPLTVTSAQKNPTAFYLCASTLDWGGGTDTQYFGPGTRLTVL.

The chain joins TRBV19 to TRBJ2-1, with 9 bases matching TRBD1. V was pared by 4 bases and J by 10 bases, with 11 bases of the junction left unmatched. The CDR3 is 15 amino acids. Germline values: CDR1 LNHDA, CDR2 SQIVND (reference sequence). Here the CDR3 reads CASSTSPGTGNEQFF. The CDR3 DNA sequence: TGTGCCAGTAGTACAAGTCCCGGGACAGGGAACGAGCAGTTCTTC.

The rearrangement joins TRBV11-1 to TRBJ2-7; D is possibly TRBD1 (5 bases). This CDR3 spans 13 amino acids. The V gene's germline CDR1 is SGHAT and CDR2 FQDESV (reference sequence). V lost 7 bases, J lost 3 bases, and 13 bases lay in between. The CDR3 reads CASNSGQGYEQYF. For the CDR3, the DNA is TGTGCCAGCAACTCGGGCCAGGGCTACGAGCAGTACTTC.

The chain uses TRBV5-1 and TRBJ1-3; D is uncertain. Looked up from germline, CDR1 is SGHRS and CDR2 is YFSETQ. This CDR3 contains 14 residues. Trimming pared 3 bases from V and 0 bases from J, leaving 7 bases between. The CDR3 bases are TGCGCCAGCAGCTCAGCGAGCTCTGGAAACACCATATATTTT. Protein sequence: CASSSASSGNTIYF. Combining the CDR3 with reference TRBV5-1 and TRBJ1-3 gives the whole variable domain KAGVTQTPRYLIKTRGQQVTLSCSPISGHRSVSWYQQTPGQGLQFLFEYFSETQRNKGNFPGRFSGRQFSNSRSEMNVSTLELGDSALYLCASSSASSGNTIYFGEGSWLTVV.

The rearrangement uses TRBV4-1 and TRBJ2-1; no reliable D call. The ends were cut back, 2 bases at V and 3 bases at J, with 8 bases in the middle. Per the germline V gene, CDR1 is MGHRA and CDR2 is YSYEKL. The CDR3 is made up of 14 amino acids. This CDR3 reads CASSQKSDYNEQFF. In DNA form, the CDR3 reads TGCGCCAGCAGCCAAAAGTCAGACTACAATGAGCAGTTCTTC.

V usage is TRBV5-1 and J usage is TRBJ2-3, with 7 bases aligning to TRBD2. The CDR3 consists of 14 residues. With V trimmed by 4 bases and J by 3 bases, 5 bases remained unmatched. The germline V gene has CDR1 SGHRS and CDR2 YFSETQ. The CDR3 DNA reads TGCGCCAGCAGCCCCAAAGCGGGGACAGATACGCAGTATTTT. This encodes CASSPKAGTDTQYF.

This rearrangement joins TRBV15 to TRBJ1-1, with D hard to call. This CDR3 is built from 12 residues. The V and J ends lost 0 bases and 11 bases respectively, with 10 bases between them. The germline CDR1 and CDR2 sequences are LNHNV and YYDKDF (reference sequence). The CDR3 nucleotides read TGTGCCACCAGCAGAGATCGCCGCGAGGCTTTCTTT. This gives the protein CATSRDRREAFF.

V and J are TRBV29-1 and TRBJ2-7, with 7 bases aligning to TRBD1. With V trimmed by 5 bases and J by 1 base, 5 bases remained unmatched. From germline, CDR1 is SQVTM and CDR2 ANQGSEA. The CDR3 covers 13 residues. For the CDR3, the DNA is TGCAGCGTTATGACAGGGAGTTCCTACGAGCAGTACTTC. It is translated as CSVMTGSSYEQYF.

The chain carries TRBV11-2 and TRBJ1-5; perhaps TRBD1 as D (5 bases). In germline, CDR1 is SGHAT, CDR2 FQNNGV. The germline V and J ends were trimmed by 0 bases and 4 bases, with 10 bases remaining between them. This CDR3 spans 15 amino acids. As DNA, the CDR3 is TGTGCCAGCAGCTTAGAGGTCGGGGGAAATCAGCCCCAGCATTTT. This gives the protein CASSLEVGGNQPQHF.

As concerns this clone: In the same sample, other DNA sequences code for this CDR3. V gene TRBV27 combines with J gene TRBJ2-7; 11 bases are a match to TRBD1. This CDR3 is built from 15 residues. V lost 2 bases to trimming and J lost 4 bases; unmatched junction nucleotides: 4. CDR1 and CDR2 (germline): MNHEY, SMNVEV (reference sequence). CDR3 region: CASSLSGTGGYEQYF. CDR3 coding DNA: TGTGCCAGCAGTTTAAGCGGGACAGGGGGTTACGAGCAGTACTTC.

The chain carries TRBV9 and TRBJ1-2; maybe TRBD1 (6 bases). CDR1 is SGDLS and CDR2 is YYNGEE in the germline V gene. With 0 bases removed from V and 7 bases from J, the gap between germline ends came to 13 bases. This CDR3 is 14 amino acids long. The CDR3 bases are TGTGCCAGCAGCGTAGCTCTAACAGGGTCTGGCTACACCTTC. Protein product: CASSVALTGSGYTF.

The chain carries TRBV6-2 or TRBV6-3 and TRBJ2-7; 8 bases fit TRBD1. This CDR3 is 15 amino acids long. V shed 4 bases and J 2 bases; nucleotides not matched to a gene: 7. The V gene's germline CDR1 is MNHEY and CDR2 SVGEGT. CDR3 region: CASSSRTGPPYEQYF. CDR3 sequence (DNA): TGTGCCAGCAGTTCCCGGACAGGGCCTCCCTACGAGCAGTACTTC.

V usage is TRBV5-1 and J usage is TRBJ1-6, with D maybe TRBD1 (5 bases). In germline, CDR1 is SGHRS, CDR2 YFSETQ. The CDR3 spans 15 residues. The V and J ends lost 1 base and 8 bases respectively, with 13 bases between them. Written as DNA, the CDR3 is TGCGCCAGCAGCTTGTCCAGGGTGTCGGATTCACCCCTCCACTTT. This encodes CASSLSRVSDSPLHF.

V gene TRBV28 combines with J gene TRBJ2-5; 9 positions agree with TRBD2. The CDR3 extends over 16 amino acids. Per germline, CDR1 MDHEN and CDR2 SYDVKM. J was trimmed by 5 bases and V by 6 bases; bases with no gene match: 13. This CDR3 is CASRGTSRASGETQYF. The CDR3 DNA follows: TGTGCCAGCAGGGGGACTAGCAGAGCGTCCGGGGAGACCCAGTACTTC.

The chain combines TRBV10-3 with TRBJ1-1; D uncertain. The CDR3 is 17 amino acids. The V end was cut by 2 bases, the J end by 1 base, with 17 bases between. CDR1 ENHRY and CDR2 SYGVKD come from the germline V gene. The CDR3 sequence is CAISEESILRGNTEAFF. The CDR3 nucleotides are TGTGCCATCAGTGAGGAAAGTATCTTGCGGGGGAACACTGAAGCTTTCTTT.